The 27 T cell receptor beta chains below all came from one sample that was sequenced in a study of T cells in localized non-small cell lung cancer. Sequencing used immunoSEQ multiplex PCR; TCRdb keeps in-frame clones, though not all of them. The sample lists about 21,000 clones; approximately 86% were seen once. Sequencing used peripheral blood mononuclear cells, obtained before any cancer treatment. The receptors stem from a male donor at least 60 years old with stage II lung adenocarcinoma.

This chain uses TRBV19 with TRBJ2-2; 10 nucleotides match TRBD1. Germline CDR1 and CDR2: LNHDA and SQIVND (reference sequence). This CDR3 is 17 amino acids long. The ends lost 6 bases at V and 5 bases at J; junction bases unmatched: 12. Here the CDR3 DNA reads TGTGCCAGTAGAACCCGGACAGGGGGGGATAAAACCGGGGAGCTGTTTTTT. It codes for CASRTRTGGDKTGELFF.

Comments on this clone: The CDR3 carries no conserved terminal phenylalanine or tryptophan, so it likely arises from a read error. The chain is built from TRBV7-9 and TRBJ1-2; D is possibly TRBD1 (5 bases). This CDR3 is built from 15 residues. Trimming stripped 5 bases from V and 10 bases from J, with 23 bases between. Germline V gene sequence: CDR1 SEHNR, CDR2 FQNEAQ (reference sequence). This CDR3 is CASSPIRTRHIDYTS. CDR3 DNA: TGTGCCAGCAGCCCCATTAGGACACGCCACATTGACTACACCTCC.

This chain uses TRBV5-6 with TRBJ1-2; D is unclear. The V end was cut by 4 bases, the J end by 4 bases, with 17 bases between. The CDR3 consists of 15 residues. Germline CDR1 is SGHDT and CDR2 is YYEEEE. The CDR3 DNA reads TGTGCCAGCAGCCCCCTGGAGGTCTCCATCTATGGCTACACCTTC. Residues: CASSPLEVSIYGYTF.

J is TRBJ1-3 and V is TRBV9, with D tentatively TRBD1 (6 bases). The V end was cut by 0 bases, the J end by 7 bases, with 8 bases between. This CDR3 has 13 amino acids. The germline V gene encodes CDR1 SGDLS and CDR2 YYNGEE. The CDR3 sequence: CASSVDQGNTIYF. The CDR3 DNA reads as TGTGCCAGCAGCGTAGATCAGGGGAACACCATATATTTT.

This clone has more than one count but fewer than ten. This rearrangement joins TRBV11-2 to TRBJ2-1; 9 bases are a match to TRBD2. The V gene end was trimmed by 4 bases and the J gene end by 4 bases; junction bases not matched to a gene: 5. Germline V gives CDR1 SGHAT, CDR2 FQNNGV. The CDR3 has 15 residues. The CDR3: CASSSLTSGYNEQFF. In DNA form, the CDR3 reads TGTGCCAGCAGCTCCCTGACTAGCGGATACAATGAGCAGTTCTTC.

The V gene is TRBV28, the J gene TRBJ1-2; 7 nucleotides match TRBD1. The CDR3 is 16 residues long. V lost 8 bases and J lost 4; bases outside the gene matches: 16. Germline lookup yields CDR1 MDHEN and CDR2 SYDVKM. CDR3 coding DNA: TGTGCCAGCGTAGGGGGCGGGTCGGGAGGCTTCTATGGCTACACCTTC. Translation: CASVGGGSGGFYGYTF.

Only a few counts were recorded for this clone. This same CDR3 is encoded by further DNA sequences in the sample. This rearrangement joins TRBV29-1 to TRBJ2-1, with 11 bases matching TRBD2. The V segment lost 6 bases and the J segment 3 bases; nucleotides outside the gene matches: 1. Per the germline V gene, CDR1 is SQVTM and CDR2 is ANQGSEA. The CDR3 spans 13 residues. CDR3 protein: CSVGTSGYNEQFF. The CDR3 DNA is TGCAGCGTCGGGACTAGCGGCTACAATGAGCAGTTCTTC.

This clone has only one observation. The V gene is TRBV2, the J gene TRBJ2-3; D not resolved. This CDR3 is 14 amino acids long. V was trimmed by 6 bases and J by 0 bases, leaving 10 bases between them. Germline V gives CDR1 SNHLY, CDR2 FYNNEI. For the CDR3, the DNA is TGTGCCAGCAGGTTGTTGGCTAGCACAGATACGCAGTATTTT. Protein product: CASRLLASTDTQYF.

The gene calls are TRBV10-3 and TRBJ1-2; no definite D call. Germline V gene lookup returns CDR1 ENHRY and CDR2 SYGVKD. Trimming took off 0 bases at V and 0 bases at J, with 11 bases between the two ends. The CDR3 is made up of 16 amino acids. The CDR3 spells CAISESGRLANYGYTF. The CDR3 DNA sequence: TGTGCCATCAGTGAGTCTGGGCGGCTAGCTAACTATGGCTACACCTTC.

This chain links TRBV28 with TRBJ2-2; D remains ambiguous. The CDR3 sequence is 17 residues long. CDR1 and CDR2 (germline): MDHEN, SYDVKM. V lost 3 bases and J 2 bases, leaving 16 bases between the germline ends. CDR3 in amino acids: CASSFYLKKINTGELFF. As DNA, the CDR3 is TGTGCCAGCAGTTTTTATTTAAAGAAGATTAACACCGGGGAGCTGTTTTTT. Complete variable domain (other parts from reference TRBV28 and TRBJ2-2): DVKVTQSSRYLVKRTGEKVFLECVQDMDHENMFWYRQDPGLGLRLIYFSYDVKMKEKGDIPEGYSVSREKKERFSLILESASTNQTSMYLCASSFYLKKINTGELFFGEGSRLTVL.

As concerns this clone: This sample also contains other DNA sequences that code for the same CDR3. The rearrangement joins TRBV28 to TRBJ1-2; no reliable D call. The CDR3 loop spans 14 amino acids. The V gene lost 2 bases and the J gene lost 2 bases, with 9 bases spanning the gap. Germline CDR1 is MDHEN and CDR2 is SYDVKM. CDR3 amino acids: CASSLPQPNYGYTF. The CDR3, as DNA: TGTGCCAGCAGTTTACCCCAACCGAACTATGGCTACACCTTC.

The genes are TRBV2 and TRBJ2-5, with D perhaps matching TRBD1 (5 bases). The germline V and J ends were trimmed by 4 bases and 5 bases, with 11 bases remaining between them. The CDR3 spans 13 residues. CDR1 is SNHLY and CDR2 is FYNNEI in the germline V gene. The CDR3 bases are TGTGCCAGCAGTGGCCAGGGTCGGGAGACCCAGTACTTC. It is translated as CASSGQGRETQYF.

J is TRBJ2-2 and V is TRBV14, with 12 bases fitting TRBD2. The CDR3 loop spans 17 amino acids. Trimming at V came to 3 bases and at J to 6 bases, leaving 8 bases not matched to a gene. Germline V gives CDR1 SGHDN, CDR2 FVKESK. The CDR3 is CASSHSSGRARAGELFF. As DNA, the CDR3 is TGTGCCAGCAGCCACTCTAGCGGGAGGGCCCGGGCCGGGGAGCTGTTTTTT.

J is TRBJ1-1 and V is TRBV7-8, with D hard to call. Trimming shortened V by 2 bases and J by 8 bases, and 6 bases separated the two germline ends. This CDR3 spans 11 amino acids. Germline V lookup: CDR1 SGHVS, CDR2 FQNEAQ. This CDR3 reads CASSLLREAFF. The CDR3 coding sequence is TGTGCCAGCAGCTTACTAAGGGAAGCTTTCTTT.

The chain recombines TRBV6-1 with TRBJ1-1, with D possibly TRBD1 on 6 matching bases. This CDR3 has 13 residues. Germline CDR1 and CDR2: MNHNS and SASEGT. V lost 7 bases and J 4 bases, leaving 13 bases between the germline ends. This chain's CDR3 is CASTLQGSTEAFF. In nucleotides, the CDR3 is TGTGCCAGCACTCTACAGGGCTCCACTGAAGCTTTCTTT.

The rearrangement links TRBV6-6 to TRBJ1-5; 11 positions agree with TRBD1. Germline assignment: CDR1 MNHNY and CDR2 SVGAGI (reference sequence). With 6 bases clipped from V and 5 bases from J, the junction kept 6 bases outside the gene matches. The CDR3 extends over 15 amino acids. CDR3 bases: TGTGCCAGCAGCCCAAGGACAGGGGGCCATCAGCCCCAGCATTTT. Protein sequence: CASSPRTGGHQPQHF.

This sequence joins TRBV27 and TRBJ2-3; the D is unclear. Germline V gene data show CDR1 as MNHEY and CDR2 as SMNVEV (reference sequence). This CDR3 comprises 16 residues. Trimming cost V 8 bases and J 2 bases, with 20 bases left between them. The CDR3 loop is CASSGYRMGNTDTQYF. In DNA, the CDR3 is TGTGCCAGCTCGGGCTACCGAATGGGTAACACAGATACGCAGTATTTT.

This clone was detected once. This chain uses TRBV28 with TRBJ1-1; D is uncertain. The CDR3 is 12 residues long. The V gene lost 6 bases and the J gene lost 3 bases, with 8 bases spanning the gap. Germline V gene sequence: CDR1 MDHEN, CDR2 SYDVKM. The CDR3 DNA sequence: TGTGCCAGCAGGGGGAGGGACACTGAAGCTTTCTTT. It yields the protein CASRGRDTEAFF.

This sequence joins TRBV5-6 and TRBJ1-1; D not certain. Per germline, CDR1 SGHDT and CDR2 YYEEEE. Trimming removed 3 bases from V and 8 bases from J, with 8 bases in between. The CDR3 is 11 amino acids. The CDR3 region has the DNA TGTGCCAGCAGCTATTCGTCAGAAGCTTTCTTT. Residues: CASSYSSEAFF. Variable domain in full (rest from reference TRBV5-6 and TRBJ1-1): DAGVTQSPTHLIKTRGQQVTLRCSPKSGHDTVSWYQQALGQGPQFIFQYYEEEERQRGNFPDRFSGHQFPNYSSELNVNALLLGDSALYLCASSYSSEAFFGQGTRLTVV.

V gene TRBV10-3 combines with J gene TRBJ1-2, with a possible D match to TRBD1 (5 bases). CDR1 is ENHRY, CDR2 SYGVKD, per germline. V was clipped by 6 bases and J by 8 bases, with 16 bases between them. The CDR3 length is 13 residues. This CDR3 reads CAISKEGREGYTF. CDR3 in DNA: TGTGCCATCAGCAAGGAGGGCAGGGAGGGCTACACCTTC.

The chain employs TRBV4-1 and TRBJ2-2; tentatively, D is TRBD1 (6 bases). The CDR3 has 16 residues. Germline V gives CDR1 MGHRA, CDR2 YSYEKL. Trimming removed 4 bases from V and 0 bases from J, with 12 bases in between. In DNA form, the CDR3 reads TGCGCCAGCAGCCTGAGCACAGGGTCGAACACCGGGGAGCTGTTTTTT. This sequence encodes CASSLSTGSNTGELFF.

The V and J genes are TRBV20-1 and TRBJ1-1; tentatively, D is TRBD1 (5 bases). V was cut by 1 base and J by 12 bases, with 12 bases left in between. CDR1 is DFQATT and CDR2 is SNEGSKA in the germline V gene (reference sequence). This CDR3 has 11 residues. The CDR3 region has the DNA TGCAGTGCTAGAGTTGAGGGGCAAACTTTCTTT. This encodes CSARVEGQTFF.

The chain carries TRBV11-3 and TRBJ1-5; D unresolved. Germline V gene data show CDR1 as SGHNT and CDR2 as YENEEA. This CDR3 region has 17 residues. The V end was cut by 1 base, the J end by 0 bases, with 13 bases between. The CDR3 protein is CASSLAIRVLSNQPQHF. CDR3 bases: TGTGCCAGCAGCTTAGCCATTAGAGTGCTTAGCAATCAGCCCCAGCATTTT.

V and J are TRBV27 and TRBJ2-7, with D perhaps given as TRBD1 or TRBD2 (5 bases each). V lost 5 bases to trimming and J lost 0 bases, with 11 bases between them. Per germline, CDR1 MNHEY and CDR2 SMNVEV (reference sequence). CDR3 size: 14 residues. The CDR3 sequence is CASSSGRVSYEQYF. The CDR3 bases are TGTGCCAGCAGTAGCGGCAGGGTCTCCTACGAGCAGTACTTC.

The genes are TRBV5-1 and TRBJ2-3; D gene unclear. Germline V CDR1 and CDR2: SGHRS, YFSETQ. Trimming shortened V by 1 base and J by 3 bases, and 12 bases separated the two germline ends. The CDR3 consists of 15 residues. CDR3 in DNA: TGCGCCAGCAGCTTGAACCCCCTGGGGACAGATACGCAGTATTTT. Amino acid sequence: CASSLNPLGTDTQYF.

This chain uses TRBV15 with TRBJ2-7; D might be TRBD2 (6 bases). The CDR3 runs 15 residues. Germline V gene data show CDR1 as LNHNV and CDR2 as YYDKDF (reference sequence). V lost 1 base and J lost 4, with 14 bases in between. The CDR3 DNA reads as TGTGCCACCAGCAGAGGCGAAGTTGGGAGGTACGAGCAGTACTTC. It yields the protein CATSRGEVGRYEQYF.

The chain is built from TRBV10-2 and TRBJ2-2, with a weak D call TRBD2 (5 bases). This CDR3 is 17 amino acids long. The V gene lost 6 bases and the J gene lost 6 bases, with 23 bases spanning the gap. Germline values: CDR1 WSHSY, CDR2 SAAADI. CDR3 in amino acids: CASRVGLGLASPGELFF. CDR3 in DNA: TGCGCCAGCAGAGTGGGGTTAGGGCTAGCCTCCCCCGGGGAGCTGTTTTTT.